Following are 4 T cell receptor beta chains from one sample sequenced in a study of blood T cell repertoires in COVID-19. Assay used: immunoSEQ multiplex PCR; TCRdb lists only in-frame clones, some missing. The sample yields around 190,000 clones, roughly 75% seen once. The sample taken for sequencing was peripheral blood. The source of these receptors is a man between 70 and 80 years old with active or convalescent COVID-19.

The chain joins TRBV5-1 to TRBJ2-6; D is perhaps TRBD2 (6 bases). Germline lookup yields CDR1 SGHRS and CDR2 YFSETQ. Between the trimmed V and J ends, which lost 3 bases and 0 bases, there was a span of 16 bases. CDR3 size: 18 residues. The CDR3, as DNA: TGCGCCAGCAGCTCATTAACGGGACTGAACTCTGGGGCCAACGTCCTGACTTTC. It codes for CASSSLTGLNSGANVLTF. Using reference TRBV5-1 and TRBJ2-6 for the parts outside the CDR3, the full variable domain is KAGVTQTPRYLIKTRGQQVTLSCSPISGHRSVSWYQQTPGQGLQFLFEYFSETQRNKGNFPGRFSGRQFSNSRSEMNVSTLELGDSALYLCASSSLTGLNSGANVLTFGAGSRLTVL.

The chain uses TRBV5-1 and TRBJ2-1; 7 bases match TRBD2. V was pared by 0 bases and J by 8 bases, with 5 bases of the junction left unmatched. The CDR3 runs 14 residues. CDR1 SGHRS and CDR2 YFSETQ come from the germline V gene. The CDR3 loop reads CASSLERELDEQFF. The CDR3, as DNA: TGCGCCAGCAGCTTGGAGCGGGAACTAGATGAGCAGTTCTTC.

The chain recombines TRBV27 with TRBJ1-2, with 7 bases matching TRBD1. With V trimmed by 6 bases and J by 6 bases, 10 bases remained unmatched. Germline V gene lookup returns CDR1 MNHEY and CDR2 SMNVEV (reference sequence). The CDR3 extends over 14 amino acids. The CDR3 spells CASRRTGVVNGYTF. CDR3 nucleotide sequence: TGTGCCAGCAGGCGTACAGGGGTGGTAAATGGCTACACCTTC.

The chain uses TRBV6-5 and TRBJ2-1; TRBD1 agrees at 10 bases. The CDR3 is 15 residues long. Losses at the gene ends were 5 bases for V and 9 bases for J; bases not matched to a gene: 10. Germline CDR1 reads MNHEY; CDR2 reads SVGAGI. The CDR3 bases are TGTGCCAGCAGTCGGACAGGGGGTCTTCGGAGTGAGCAGTTCTTC. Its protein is CASSRTGGLRSEQFF.